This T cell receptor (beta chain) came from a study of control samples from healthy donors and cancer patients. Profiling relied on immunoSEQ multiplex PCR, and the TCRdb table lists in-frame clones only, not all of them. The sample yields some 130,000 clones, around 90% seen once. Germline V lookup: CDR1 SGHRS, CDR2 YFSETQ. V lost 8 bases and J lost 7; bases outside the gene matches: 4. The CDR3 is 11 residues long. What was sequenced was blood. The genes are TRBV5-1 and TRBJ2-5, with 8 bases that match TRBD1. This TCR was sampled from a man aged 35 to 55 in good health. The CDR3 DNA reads TGCGCCAGTAGACAGGGGTTGACCCAGTACTTC. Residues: CASRQGLTQYF. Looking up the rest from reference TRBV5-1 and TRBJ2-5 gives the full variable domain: KAGVTQTPRYLIKTRGQQVTLSCSPISGHRSVSWYQQTPGQGLQFLFEYFSETQRNKGNFPGRFSGRQFSNSRSEMNVSTLELGDSALYLCASRQGLTQYFGPGTRLLVL.